The entry below describes one TCR beta chain. Under the authors' procedure: Reference gene primer amplification gave nucleated cell count estimates. Generated by immunoSEQ multiplex PCR, the TCRdb table keeps only in-frame clones and is missing some. For V, J and clone size, that table is used; D and trimming come from the DNA. The sample yields roughly 200,000 clones, about 82% seen once. The source of the sample is a study of blood T cell repertoires in COVID-19. Which cohort a participant joined came from the clinical history participants gave. The source is a woman aged 25 to 39 who had recovered from COVID-19. The specimen was PBMCs or T cells enriched from blood (not recorded which).

CDR3 residues: CASSARQGETGTGELFF. CDR3 DNA: TGTGCCAGCAGCGCACGCCAGGGGGAGACAGGCACCGGGGAGCTGTTTTTT. The J gene is TRBJ2-2, the V gene TRBV9; 7 bases match TRBD1. Trimming took 3 bases from V and 4 from J; bases not matched to a gene: 12. Germline values: CDR1 SGDLS, CDR2 YYNGEE. The CDR3 spans 17 residues.